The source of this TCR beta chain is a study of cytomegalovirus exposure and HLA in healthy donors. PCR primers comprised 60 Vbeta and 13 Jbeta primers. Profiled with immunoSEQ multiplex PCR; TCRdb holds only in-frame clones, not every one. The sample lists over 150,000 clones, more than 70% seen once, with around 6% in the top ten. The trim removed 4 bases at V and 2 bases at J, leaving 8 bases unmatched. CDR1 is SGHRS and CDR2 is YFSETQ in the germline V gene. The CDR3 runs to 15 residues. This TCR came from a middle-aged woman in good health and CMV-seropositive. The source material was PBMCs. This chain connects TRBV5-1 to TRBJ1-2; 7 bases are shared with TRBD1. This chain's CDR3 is CASSMRTGVNYGYTF. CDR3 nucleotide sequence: TGCGCCAGCAGCATGCGGACAGGCGTGAACTATGGCTACACCTTC. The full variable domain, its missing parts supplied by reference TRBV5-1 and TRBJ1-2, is KAGVTQTPRYLIKTRGQQVTLSCSPISGHRSVSWYQQTPGQGLQFLFEYFSETQRNKGNFPGRFSGRQFSNSRSEMNVSTLELGDSALYLCASSMRTGVNYGYTFGSGTRLTVV.